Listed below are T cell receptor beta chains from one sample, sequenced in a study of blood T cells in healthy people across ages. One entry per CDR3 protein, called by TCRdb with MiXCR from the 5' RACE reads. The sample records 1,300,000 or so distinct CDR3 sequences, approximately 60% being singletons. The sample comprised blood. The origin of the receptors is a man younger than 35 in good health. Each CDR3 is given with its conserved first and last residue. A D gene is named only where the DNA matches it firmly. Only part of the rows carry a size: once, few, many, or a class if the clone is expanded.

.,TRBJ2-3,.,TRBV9,TGTGCCAGCAGCGTAGCTGTGGCAGATACGCAGTATTTT,CASSVAVADTQYF
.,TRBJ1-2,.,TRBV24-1,TGTGCCACCAGTGAAGAGGGGGGCGCAGGCTACACCTTC,CATSEEGGAGYTF
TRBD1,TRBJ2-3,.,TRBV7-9,TGTGCCAGCAGTAACTCCGGGACAGACATCACAGATACGCAGTATTTT,CASSNSGTDITDTQYF
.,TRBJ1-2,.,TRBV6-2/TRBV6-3,TGTGCCAGCAGTTACACCACCAAGGATGGCTACACCTTC,CASSYTTKDGYTF
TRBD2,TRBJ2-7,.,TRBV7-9,TGTGCCAGCAGCTTATCCACCGGGACTAGCGAATACGAGCAGTACTTC,CASSLSTGTSEYEQYF
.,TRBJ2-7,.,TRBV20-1,TGCAGTGCTAGACCCCCGAACTCCTACGAGCAGTACTTC,CSARPPNSYEQYF
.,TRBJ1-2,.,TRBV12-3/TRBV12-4,TGTGCCAGCAGCCACCTAACAGGCGATAACTATGGCTACACCTTC,CASSHLTGDNYGYTF
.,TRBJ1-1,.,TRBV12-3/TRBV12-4,TGTGCCAGCAGCTTTGAAGGGGGGGCTCCCTATGGTAAGAGGAACACTGAAGCTTTCTTT,CASSFEGGAPYGKRNTEAFF
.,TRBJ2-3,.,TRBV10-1,TGCGCCAGCAGTGAGGGCGCGGGGTACACAGAGACGCAGTATTTT,CASSEGAGYTETQYF
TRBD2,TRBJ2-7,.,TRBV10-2,TGCGCCAGCAGTGAACCCGCTAGCGGGAACTACGAGCAGTACTTC,CASSEPASGNYEQYF
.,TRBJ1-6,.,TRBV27,TGTGCCAGCAGTTCTCGGCCACCTTTTATCTCCTATAATTCACCCCTCCACTTT,CASSSRPPFISYNSPLHF
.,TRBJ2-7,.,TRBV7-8,TGTGCCAGCAGCTTCCAACCTTCGTCCTACGAGCAGTACTTC,CASSFQPSSYEQYF
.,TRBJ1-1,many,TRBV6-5,TGTGCCAGCTTTTTATCCAAGGGTTTAACTGAAGCTTTCTTT,CASFLSKGLTEAFF
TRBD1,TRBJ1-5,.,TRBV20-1,TGCAGTGCTGCAGGGGGTGTATCCCTCAATCAGCCCCAGCATTTT,CSAAGGVSLNQPQHF
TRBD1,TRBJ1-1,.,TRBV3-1,TGTGCCAGCAGCCAAGAGCCCACAGGGGTGGTCCCTGAAGCTTTCTTT,CASSQEPTGVVPEAFF
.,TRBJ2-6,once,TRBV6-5,TGTGCCAGCGGCAGGGGCACTGGGGCCAACGTCCTGACTTTC,CASGRGTGANVLTF
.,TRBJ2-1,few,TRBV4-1,TGCGCCAGCAGCCGGGCAGGACCCCGAGAAAACAATGAGCAGTTCTTC,CASSRAGPRENNEQFF
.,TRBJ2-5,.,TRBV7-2,TGTGCCAGCAGCTGGTCTGCGGAGACCCAGTACTTC,CASSWSAETQYF
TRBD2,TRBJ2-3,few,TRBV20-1,TGCAGTGCTCCTGAGGGACTATCGGGCACAGATACGCAGTATTTT,CSAPEGLSGTDTQYF
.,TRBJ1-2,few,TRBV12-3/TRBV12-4,TGTGCCAGCAGTTCGGGACTCGCCCTAGCTAACTATGGCTACACCTTC,CASSSGLALANYGYTF
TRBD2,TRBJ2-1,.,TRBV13,TGTGCCAGCAGCCCACGACTAGCGGGAGCCGTCAGTGATGAGCAGTTCTTC,CASSPRLAGAVSDEQFF
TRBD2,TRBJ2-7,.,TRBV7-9,TGTGCCAGCAGCTCCCTACTCAGCGGGGGATACTACGAGCAGTACTTC,CASSSLLSGGYYEQYF
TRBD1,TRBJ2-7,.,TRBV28,TGTGCCAGCAGTACGGGGGGACAGGGATCCTACGAGCAGTACTTC,CASSTGGQGSYEQYF
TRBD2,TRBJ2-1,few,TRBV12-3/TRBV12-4,TGTGCCAGCAGTTTTAGATCGGGACTAGGTACCAATGAGCAGTTCTTC,CASSFRSGLGTNEQFF
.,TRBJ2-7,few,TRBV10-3,TGTGCCATCAGCGATCTCCGGTTGTACGAGCAGTACTTC,CAISDLRLYEQYF
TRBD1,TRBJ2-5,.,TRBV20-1,TGCAGTGCTCCTCGTGGGGACAGGGAGGTACAAGAGACCCAGTACTTC,CSAPRGDREVQETQYF
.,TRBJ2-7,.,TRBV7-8,TGTGCCAGCAGCTTAGTGGTACAGGACGAGCAGTACTTC,CASSLVVQDEQYF
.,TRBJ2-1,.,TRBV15,TGTGCCACCAGCAGTTTCCGGATCTCCTACAATGAGCAGTTCTTC,CATSSFRISYNEQFF
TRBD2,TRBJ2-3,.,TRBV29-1,TGCAGCGTTGGTACTAGCGGAGCGGATACGCAGTATTTT,CSVGTSGADTQYF
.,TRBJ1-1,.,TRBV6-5,TGTGCCAGCAGTTCCCCCGACAGAGGCCATGAAGCTTTCTTT,CASSSPDRGHEAFF
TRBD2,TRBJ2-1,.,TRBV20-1,TGCAGTGCCTACGGACTAGCGGGATTTGATGAGCAGTTCTTC,CSAYGLAGFDEQFF
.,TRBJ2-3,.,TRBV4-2,TGTGCCAGCAGCCATCGCCCGGAGGGGGATACGCAGTATTTT,CASSHRPEGDTQYF
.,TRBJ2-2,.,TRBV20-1,TGCAGTGCTAGAGACCGAAAAGGAGGCACCGGGGAGCTGTTTTTT,CSARDRKGGTGELFF
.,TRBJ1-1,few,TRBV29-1,TGCAGCGTTGCCAGGGGTATGAACACTGAAGCTTTCTTT,CSVARGMNTEAFF
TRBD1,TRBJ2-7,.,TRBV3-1,TGTGCCAGCAGCCAAGATCTGCCCCGGCCGGGACAGATTGATCCGAGGGACGAGCAGTACTTC,CASSQDLPRPGQIDPRDEQYF
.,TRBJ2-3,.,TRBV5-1,TGCGCCAGCAGCCTCTCGTTTCAATTAAACACAGATACGCAGTATTTT,CASSLSFQLNTDTQYF
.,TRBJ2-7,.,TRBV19,TGTGCCAGTGATCAGGGCTACGAGCAGTACTTC,CASDQGYEQYF
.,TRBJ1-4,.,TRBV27,TGTGCCAGCAAGACGACCGGGCCCTCGAATGAAAAACTGTTTTTT,CASKTTGPSNEKLFF
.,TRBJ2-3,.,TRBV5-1,TGCGCCAGCAGCTTGGAGGGAGCTAGCATCGATACGCAGTATTTT,CASSLEGASIDTQYF
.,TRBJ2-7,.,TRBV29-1,TGCAGCGTTGTCGAGGGGTGTTCCCAGTACTTC,CSVVEGCSQYF
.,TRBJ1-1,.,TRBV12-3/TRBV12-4,TGTGCCAGCAGTTTAAGGGAGAAAGCTTTCTTT,CASSLREKAFF
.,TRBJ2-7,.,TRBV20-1,TGCAGTGCCAACCAGGGAGAGCAGTACTTC,CSANQGEQYF
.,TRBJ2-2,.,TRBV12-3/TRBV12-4,TGTGCCAGCAGAACCGGGGCCGCGAACACCGGGGAGCTGTTTTTT,CASRTGAANTGELFF
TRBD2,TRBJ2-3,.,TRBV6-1,TGTGCCAGCAGACTAGCGGGGGAAACAGATACGCAGTATTTT,CASRLAGETDTQYF
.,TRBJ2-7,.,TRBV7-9,TGTGCCAGCAGCTCCACGACGGGATCTTCGCTCGAGCAGTACTTC,CASSSTTGSSLEQYF
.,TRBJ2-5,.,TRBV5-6,TGTGCCAGCAGCTTCGTTGCAGTCTTAGGAGAAGAGACCCAGTACTTC,CASSFVAVLGEETQYF
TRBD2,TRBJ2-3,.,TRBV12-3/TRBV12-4,TGTGCCAGCAGTTTAGGGGGAGGGAGCGCAGATGTGCAGTATTTT,CASSLGGGSADVQYF
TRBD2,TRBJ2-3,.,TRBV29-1,TGCAGCGTGGCGGGCCCGGTGGGAGGGGCAGCAGATACGCAGTATTTT,CSVAGPVGGAADTQYF
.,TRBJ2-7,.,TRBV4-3,TGCGCCAGCAGCCAAGGGTCCGGCCGGAAGCACTACGAGCAGTACTTC,CASSQGSGRKHYEQYF
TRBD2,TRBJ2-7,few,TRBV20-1,TGCAGTGCTAGAGTAGCGGGAGCGAACGAGCAGTACTTC,CSARVAGANEQYF
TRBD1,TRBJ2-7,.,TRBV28,TGTGCCAGCAGTACTAGACAGGGGCCAGCCTACGAGCAGTACTTC,CASSTRQGPAYEQYF
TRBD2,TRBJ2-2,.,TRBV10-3,TGTGCCATCAGTGCGGGGGGATCGCCCGGGGAGCTGTTTTTT,CAISAGGSPGELFF
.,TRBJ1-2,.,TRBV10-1,TGCGCCAGCAGTGAACGGGGTAGGGACTATGGCTACACCTTC,CASSERGRDYGYTF